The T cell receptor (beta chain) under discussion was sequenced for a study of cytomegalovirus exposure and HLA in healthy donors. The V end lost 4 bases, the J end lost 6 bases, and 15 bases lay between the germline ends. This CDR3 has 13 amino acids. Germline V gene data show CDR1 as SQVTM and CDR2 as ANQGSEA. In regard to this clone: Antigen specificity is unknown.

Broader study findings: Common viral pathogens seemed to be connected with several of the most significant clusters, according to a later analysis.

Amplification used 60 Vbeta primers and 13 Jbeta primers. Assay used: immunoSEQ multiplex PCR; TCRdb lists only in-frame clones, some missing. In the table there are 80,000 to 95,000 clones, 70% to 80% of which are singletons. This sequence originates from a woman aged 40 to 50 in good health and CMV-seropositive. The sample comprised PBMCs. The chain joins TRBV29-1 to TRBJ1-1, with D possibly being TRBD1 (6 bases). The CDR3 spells CSVAALQGAEAFF. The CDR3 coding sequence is TGCAGCGTTGCTGCTCTACAGGGCGCTGAAGCTTTCTTT.